Below, 6 T cell receptor beta chains from the same sample are listed, as sequenced in a study of T cell responses to AZD1222 COVID-19 vaccine. Here immunoSEQ multiplex PCR was the method, and the copy in TCRdb shows in-frame clones only, minus some. The sample has approximately 84,000 clones, approximately 90% seen once. The sequenced sample was peripheral blood, obtained 28 days after the second AZD1222 dose. The origin of the receptors is an adult who received the AZD1222 COVID-19 vaccine.

Comments on this clone: The sample contains more than one DNA sequence encoding this CDR3. The gene calls are TRBV10-2 and TRBJ2-4; 10 bases agree with TRBD2. The V gene end was trimmed by 3 bases and the J gene end by 4 bases; junction bases not matched to a gene: 6. CDR1 is WSHSY and CDR2 is SAAADI in the germline V gene. This CDR3 spans 16 amino acids. CDR3 bases: TGCGCCAGCAGTGAATTAGCGGGAGGCCTTAAAAACATTCAGTACTTC. Amino acids: CASSELAGGLKNIQYF.

The CDR3 sequence is CASRTGMRDTQYF. In nucleotides, the CDR3 is TGTGCCAGTCGGACAGGGATGCGAGATACGCAGTATTTT. The V and J genes are TRBV15 and TRBJ2-3; 8 bases are a match to TRBD1. This CDR3 comprises 13 residues. V trimming: 10 bases; J trimming: 5 bases; junction bases outside the gene matches: 8. In germline, CDR1 is LNHNV, CDR2 YYDKDF (reference sequence). The full variable domain, in which reference TRBV15 and TRBJ2-3 provide the parts outside the CDR3, is DAMVIQNPRYQVTQFGKPVTLSCSQTLNHNVMYWYQQKSSQAPKLLFHYYDKDFNNEADTPDNFQSRRPNTSFCFLDIRSPGLGDTAMYLCASRTGMRDTQYFGPGTRLTVL.

V and J are TRBV6-6 and TRBJ1-1, with 9 nucleotides matching TRBD1. Germline trimming cut 6 bases from V and 8 bases from J; bases unmatched to any gene: 10. This CDR3 spans 14 amino acids. Germline-derived CDR1 and CDR2 are MNHNY and SVGAGI (reference sequence). The CDR3 spells CASRKTGGAAEAFF. In DNA form, the CDR3 reads TGTGCCAGCAGGAAGACAGGGGGTGCGGCCGAAGCTTTCTTT.

The chain has TRBV11-2 and TRBJ2-7; TRBD2 agrees at 7 bases. The V gene end was trimmed by 1 base and the J gene end by 1 base; junction bases not matched to a gene: 4. The CDR3 spans 15 residues. Germline lookup yields CDR1 SGHAT and CDR2 FQNNGV. For the CDR3, the DNA is TGTGCCAGCAGCTTAGCCCAGGGAGGGTCCTACGAGCAGTACTTC. It yields the protein CASSLAQGGSYEQYF.

This rearrangement joins TRBV4-3 to TRBJ1-5, with D tentatively TRBD1 (5 bases). V was pared by 0 bases and J by 11 bases, with 14 bases between. There are 14 residues in the CDR3. CDR1 and CDR2 (germline): LGHNA, YSLEER. Here the CDR3 DNA reads TGCGCCAGCAGCCAAGATTTTAGCGGGGGGGCCCAGCATTTT. Protein product: CASSQDFSGGAQHF.

The J gene is TRBJ2-3, the V gene TRBV2, with 12 bases fitting TRBD2. The CDR3 has 16 amino acids. Germline CDR1 reads SNHLY; CDR2 reads FYNNEI. V trimming: 6 bases; J trimming: 6 bases; junction bases outside the gene matches: 10. The DNA for the CDR3 is TGTGCCAGCAGCCAGCCTAGCGGGAGGGCGGGTGATACGCAGTATTTT. Encoded protein: CASSQPSGRAGDTQYF. The full variable domain, rest sourced from reference TRBV2 and TRBJ2-3, is EPEVTQTPSHQVTQMGQEVILRCVPISNHLYFYWYRQILGQKVEFLVSFYNNEISEKSEIFDDQFSVERPDGSNFTLKIRSTKLEDSAMYFCASSQPSGRAGDTQYFGPGTRLTVL.